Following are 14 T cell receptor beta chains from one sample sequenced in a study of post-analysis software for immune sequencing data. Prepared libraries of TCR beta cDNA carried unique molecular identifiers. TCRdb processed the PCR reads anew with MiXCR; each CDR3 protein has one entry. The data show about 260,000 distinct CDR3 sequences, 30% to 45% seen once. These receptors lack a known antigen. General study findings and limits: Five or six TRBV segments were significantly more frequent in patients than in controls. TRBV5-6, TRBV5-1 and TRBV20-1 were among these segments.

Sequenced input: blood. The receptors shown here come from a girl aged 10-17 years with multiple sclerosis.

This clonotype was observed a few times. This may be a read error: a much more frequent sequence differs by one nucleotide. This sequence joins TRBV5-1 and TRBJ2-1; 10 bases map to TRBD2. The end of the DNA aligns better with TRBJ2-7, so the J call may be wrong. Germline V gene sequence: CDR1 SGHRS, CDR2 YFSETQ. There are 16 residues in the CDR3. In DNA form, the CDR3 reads TGCGCCAGCAGCTCCGGAGTACTAGCGGGATACAATGAGCAGTACTTC. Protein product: CASSSGVLAGYNEQYF.

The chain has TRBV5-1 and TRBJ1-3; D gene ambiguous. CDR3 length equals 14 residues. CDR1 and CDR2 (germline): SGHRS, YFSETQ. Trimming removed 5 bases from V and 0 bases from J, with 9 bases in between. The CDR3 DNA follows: TGCGCCAGCAGGATGGAGTCCTCTGGAAACACCATATATTTT. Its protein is CASRMESSGNTIYF.

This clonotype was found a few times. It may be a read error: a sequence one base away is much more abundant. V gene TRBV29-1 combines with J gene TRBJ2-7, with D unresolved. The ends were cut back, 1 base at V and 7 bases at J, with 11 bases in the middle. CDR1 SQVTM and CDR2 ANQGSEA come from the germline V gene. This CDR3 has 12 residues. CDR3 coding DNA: TGCAGCGTTGAAGTAGTAGGGAATGAGCAGTACTTC. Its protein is CSVEVVGNEQYF.

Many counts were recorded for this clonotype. The CDR3 reads CSTLDTAGSYNSPLHF. CDR3 coding DNA: TGCAGCACCCTCGACACAGCGGGGTCCTATAATTCACCCCTCCACTTT. The chain uses TRBV20-1 and TRBJ1-6, with D uncertain. The CDR3 loop spans 16 amino acids. The germline CDR1 and CDR2 sequences are DFQATT and SNEGSKA (reference sequence).

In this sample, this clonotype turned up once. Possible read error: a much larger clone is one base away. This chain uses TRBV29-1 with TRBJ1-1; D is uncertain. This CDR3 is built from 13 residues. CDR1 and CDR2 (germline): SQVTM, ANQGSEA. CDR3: CGARGRKNTEAFF. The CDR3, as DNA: TGCGGCGCAAGAGGGAGGAAGAACACTGAAGCTTTCTTT.

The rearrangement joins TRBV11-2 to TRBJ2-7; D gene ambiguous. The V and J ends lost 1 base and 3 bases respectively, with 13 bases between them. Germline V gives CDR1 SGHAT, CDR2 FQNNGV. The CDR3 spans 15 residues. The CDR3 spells CASSLAGPSDYEQYF. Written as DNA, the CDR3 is TGTGCCAGCAGCTTAGCGGGCCCCAGCGACTACGAGCAGTACTTC. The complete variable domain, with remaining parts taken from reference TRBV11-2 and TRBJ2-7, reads EAGVAQSPRYKIIEKRQSVAFWCNPISGHATLYWYQQILGQGPKLLIQFQNNGVVDDSQLPKDRFSAERLKGVDSTLKIQPAKLEDSAVYLCASSLAGPSDYEQYFGPGTRLTVT.

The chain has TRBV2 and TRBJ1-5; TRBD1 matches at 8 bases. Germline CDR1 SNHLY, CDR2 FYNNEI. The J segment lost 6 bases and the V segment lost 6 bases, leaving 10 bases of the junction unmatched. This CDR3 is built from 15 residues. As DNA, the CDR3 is TGTGCCAGCAGCCTATCGGCAGGGGGCCGTCAGCCCCAGCATTTT. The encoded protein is CASSLSAGGRQPQHF.

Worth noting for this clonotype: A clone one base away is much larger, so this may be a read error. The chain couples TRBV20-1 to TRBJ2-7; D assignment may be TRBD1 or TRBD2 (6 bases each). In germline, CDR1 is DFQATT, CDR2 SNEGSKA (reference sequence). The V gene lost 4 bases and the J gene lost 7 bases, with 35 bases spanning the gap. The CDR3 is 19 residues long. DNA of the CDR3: TGCAGTGCTATTACTAGTGGGGGGACCCAGGGGTCCTCCTACAATGAGCAGTACTTC. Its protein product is CSAITSGGTQGSSYNEQYF.

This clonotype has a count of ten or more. DNA for the CDR3: TGCGCCAGCAGCCCGGGGACTAGCGGGAGAAGGAGTGAGCAGTTCTTC. Translated: CASSPGTSGRRSEQFF. V usage is TRBV5-1 and J usage is TRBJ2-1, with 14 nucleotides matching TRBD2. The germline CDR1 and CDR2 sequences are SGHRS and YFSETQ. The junction had 9 bases not matched to a gene; V was cut back by 4 bases and J by 9 bases. The CDR3 is 16 amino acids.

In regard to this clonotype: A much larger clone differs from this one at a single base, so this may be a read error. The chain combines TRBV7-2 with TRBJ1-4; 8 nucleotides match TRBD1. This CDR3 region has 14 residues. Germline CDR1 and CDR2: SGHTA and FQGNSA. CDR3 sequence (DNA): TGTGCCAGCAATCACAGGGGACAGGATGAAAAACGGTTTTTT. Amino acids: CASNHRGQDEKRFF.

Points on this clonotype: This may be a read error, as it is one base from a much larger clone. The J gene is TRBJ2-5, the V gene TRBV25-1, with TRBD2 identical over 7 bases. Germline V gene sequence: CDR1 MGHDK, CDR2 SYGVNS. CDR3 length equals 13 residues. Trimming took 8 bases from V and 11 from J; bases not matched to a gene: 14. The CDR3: CASRDYSYNEQYF. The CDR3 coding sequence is TGTGCCAGCCGGGACTACTCCTACAATGAGCAGTACTTC.

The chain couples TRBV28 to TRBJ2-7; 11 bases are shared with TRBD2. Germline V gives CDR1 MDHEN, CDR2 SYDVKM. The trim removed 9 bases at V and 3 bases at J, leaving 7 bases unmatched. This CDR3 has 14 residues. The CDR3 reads CASYSGTSGYEQYF. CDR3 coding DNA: TGTGCCAGTTATAGCGGGACTAGCGGCTACGAGCAGTACTTC.

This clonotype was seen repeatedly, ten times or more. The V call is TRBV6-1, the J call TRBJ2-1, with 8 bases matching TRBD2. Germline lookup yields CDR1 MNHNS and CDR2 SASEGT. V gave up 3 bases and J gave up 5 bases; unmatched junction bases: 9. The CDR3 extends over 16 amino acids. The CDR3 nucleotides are TGTGCCAGCAGTGATCTAGGGCGGGGGGAGGACAATGAGCAGTTCTTC. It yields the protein CASSDLGRGEDNEQFF.

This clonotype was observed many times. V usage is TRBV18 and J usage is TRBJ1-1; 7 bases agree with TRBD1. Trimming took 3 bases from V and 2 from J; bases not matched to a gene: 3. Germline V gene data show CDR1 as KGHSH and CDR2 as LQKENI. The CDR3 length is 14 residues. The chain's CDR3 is CASSPTGTNTEAFF. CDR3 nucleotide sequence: TGTGCCAGCTCACCGACAGGGACCAACACTGAAGCTTTCTTT. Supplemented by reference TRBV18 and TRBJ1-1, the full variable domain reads NAGVMQNPRHLVRRRGQEARLRCSPMKGHSHVYWYRQLPEEGLKFMVYLQKENIIDESGMPKERFSAEFPKEGPSILRIQQVVRGDSAAYFCASSPTGTNTEAFFGQGTRLTVV.